This passage covers 31 T cell receptor beta chains from one sample sequenced in a study of blood T cells in healthy people across ages. Through a sample-barcoded 5' primer and a J-beta primer mix, a second PCR was run for 7 to 11 cycles. Using its own MiXCR run on the 5' RACE reads, TCRdb lists one record per CDR3 protein. The repertoire consists of more than 1,400,000 distinct CDR3 sequences, with roughly 40% occurring once and the leading ten covering around 8%. Sequenced input: blood. The receptors come from a young woman in good health.

The chain recombines TRBV7-9 with TRBJ1-6; D not resolved. Between the trimmed V and J ends, which lost 6 bases and 5 bases, there was a span of 14 bases. The germline V gene has CDR1 SEHNR and CDR2 FQNEAQ (reference sequence). The length of the CDR3 is 15 residues. The CDR3 reads CASSPRADDNSPLHF. The CDR3 bases are TGTGCCAGCAGTCCTCGGGCGGACGATAATTCACCCCTCCACTTT.

This chain connects TRBV29-1 to TRBJ1-5, with TRBD1 matching 8 bases. The ends lost 4 bases at V and 6 bases at J; junction bases unmatched: 14. The CDR3 is 16 residues long. The germline V gene has CDR1 SQVTM and CDR2 ANQGSEA. In DNA form, the CDR3 reads TGCAGCGTTGGAGAGACAGGGGACGGGGTTGGTCAGCCCCAGCATTTT. Protein sequence: CSVGETGDGVGQPQHF.

CDR3 nucleotides: TGTGCCAGCAATTCTCGGGACAGGGGAAATCCCGAGCAGTACTTC. Translation: CASNSRDRGNPEQYF. The rearrangement joins TRBV12-3 or TRBV12-4 to TRBJ2-7, with 10 bases matching TRBD1. The CDR3 contains 15 residues. With 7 bases clipped from V and 6 bases from J, the junction kept 12 bases outside the gene matches.

This clonotype appeared a few times. The chain employs TRBV6-1 and TRBJ2-3; D may be TRBD1 (6 bases). The germline V gene has CDR1 MNHNS and CDR2 SASEGT. The CDR3 consists of 14 residues. V was shortened by 8 bases and J by 3 bases, with 15 bases between the two germline ends. This CDR3 reads CASHREVNTDTQYF. As DNA, the CDR3 is TGTGCCAGCCACAGGGAAGTTAATACAGATACGCAGTATTTT.

This chain uses TRBV20-1 with TRBJ2-1; D is perhaps TRBD2 (5 bases). Trimming removed 3 bases from V and 9 bases from J, with 9 bases in between. Per the germline V gene, CDR1 is DFQATT and CDR2 is SNEGSKA (reference sequence). The CDR3 length is 11 residues. CDR3 bases: TGCAGTGCTAGCTCGGAGGTTGAGCAGTTCTTC. It is translated as CSASSEVEQFF.

The chain has TRBV7-9 and TRBJ2-1, with D perhaps matching TRBD1 or TRBD2 (5 bases each). Trimming pared 5 bases from V and 4 bases from J, leaving 12 bases between. This CDR3 spans 14 amino acids. Germline assignment: CDR1 SEHNR and CDR2 FQNEAQ (reference sequence). The chain's CDR3 is CASSERTNYNEQFF. In DNA form, the CDR3 reads TGTGCCAGCAGCGAGCGGACAAATTACAATGAGCAGTTCTTC. Combining the CDR3 with reference TRBV7-9 and TRBJ2-1 gives the whole variable domain DTGVSQNPRHKITKRGQNVTFRCDPISEHNRLYWYRQTLGQGPEFLTYFQNEAQLEKSRLLSDRFSAERPKGSFSTLEIQRTEQGDSAMYLCASSERTNYNEQFFGPGTRLTVL.

This clonotype was observed a handful of times. V usage is TRBV5-1 and J usage is TRBJ2-7, with 9 bases matching TRBD1. V lost 4 bases and J lost 3; bases outside the gene matches: 11. From germline, CDR1 is SGHRS and CDR2 YFSETQ. The CDR3 is 16 amino acids. CDR3 nucleotide sequence: TGCGCCAGCAGCATCCCTAAAGGGACAGGGTACTACGAGCAGTACTTC. Translating gives CASSIPKGTGYYEQYF.

This chain uses TRBV30 with TRBJ2-3, with D perhaps TRBD2 (6 bases). V dropped 3 bases and J dropped 0 bases, with 19 bases sitting between them. Germline CDR1 reads GTSNPN; CDR2 reads SVGIG (reference sequence). There are 17 residues in the CDR3. Here the CDR3 DNA reads TGTGCCTGGAGGGATTTGTCGGGACTTCTTAGCACAGATACGCAGTATTTT. This codes for CAWRDLSGLLSTDTQYF.

The chain employs TRBV20-1 and TRBJ2-7; D possibly corresponds to TRBD1 (5 bases). Per germline, CDR1 DFQATT and CDR2 SNEGSKA (reference sequence). The V gene lost 0 bases and the J gene lost 3 bases, with 15 bases spanning the gap. There are 15 residues in the CDR3. Here the CDR3 reads CSARDPQGKGYEQYF. CDR3 in DNA: TGCAGTGCTAGAGATCCGCAGGGTAAGGGCTACGAGCAGTACTTC.

CDR3 sequence: CASSPSLYEKLFF. The CDR3 bases are TGTGCCAGCAGCCCCAGTCTCTATGAAAAACTGTTTTTT. This chain joins TRBV3-1 and TRBJ1-4; D is uncertain. The V and J ends lost 4 bases and 6 bases respectively, with 9 bases between them. CDR1 and CDR2 from the germline V gene are LGHDT and YNNKEL (reference sequence). The CDR3 extends over 13 amino acids.

The chain links TRBV9 to TRBJ2-2; 10 bases line up with TRBD2. CDR3 size: 17 residues. The trim removed 0 bases at V and 4 bases at J, leaving 6 bases unmatched. Germline CDR1 and CDR2: SGDLS and YYNGEE. CDR3 sequence (DNA): TGTGCCAGCAGCGTAGCAAGCGGGGGGGCAGGCACCGGGGAGCTGTTTTTT. Translated: CASSVASGGAGTGELFF.

This clonotype was counted a few times. This chain uses TRBV6-5 with TRBJ2-5; 8 bases align to TRBD2. This CDR3 spans 16 amino acids. Germline CDR1 MNHEY, CDR2 SVGAGI. V lost 2 bases and J lost 4; bases outside the gene matches: 9. The CDR3 nucleotides are TGTGCCAGCAGTTACGGGGGGGATCTAGCGGGAGAGACCCAGTACTTC. Its protein product is CASSYGGDLAGETQYF.

A few counts support this clonotype. The chain joins TRBV2 to TRBJ2-4; 9 bases map to TRBD1. Germline CDR1 reads SNHLY; CDR2 reads FYNNEI. The length of the CDR3 is 17 residues. V was clipped by 8 bases and J by 5 bases; unmatched bases: 16. CDR3 region: CASLGGTGGSRQNIQYF. The CDR3 DNA sequence: TGTGCCAGCCTCGGTGGAACAGGGGGCTCGAGGCAAAACATTCAGTACTTC.

This clonotype was counted only a few times. The V call is TRBV6-5, the J call TRBJ1-6, with 9 bases fitting TRBD1. V was pared by 6 bases and J by 6 bases, with 3 bases of the junction left unmatched. The CDR3 extends over 14 amino acids. Germline-derived CDR1 and CDR2 are MNHEY and SVGAGI. The CDR3 DNA reads as TGTGCCAGCAGACCGGGACAGGGTAATTCACCCCTCCACTTT. Protein: CASRPGQGNSPLHF.

The gene calls are TRBV5-1 and TRBJ2-5, with D unresolved. V was cut by 0 bases and J by 5 bases, with 11 bases left in between. The CDR3 spans 14 residues. Germline V lookup: CDR1 SGHRS, CDR2 YFSETQ. In DNA form, the CDR3 reads TGCGCCAGCAGCTTGGAACCGGACCGGGAGACCCAGTACTTC. Protein: CASSLEPDRETQYF. The complete variable domain, with remaining parts taken from reference TRBV5-1 and TRBJ2-5, reads KAGVTQTPRYLIKTRGQQVTLSCSPISGHRSVSWYQQTPGQGLQFLFEYFSETQRNKGNFPGRFSGRQFSNSRSEMNVSTLELGDSALYLCASSLEPDRETQYFGPGTRLLVL.

The rearrangement uses TRBV5-1 and TRBJ2-1, with D perhaps matching TRBD2 (6 bases). The CDR3 has 16 amino acids. Germline assignment: CDR1 SGHRS and CDR2 YFSETQ. V lost 3 bases, J lost 3 bases, and 16 bases lay in between. This CDR3 reads CASSSGRDSGYNEQFF. CDR3 DNA: TGCGCCAGCAGCTCCGGGCGGGACTCCGGCTACAATGAGCAGTTCTTC.

V and J are TRBV7-2 and TRBJ1-1; D is possibly TRBD1 (6 bases). In germline, CDR1 is SGHTA, CDR2 FQGNSA. The CDR3 consists of 15 residues. V was trimmed by 4 bases and J by 1 base, leaving 13 bases between them. CDR3 DNA: TGTGCCAGCAGCTCCGCCGCGGGGGCGAACACTGAAGCTTTCTTT. It encodes CASSSAAGANTEAFF.

This chain uses TRBV9 with TRBJ2-4; D may be TRBD2 (5 bases). Trimming pared 4 bases from V and 9 bases from J, leaving 14 bases between. Germline V gives CDR1 SGDLS, CDR2 YYNGEE. The CDR3 runs 13 residues. CDR3 amino acids: CASSSGNEGIQYF. For the CDR3, the DNA is TGTGCCAGCAGCTCCGGGAATGAGGGCATTCAGTACTTC.

This clonotype has more than one count but fewer than ten. The rearrangement joins TRBV27 to TRBJ2-1, with TRBD2 identical over 7 bases. The germline V gene has CDR1 MNHEY and CDR2 SMNVEV (reference sequence). Trimming at V came to 4 bases and at J to 3 bases, leaving 6 bases not matched to a gene. CDR3 length: 15 residues. The CDR3 coding sequence is TGTGCCAGCAGTTCTTCTAGCGGTGGCTACAATGAGCAGTTCTTC. It specifies CASSSSSGGYNEQFF.

The gene calls are TRBV5-1 and TRBJ2-2; 7 bases map to TRBD2. Unmatched junction bases numbered 8, after V lost 4 bases and J lost 2 bases. This CDR3 is 16 amino acids long. Germline V gives CDR1 SGHRS, CDR2 YFSETQ. The CDR3 DNA follows: TGCGCCAGCAGCCCACAAACTAGCGTTAACACCGGGGAGCTGTTTTTT. Its protein is CASSPQTSVNTGELFF. The full variable domain, rest sourced from reference TRBV5-1 and TRBJ2-2, is KAGVTQTPRYLIKTRGQQVTLSCSPISGHRSVSWYQQTPGQGLQFLFEYFSETQRNKGNFPGRFSGRQFSNSRSEMNVSTLELGDSALYLCASSPQTSVNTGELFFGEGSRLTVL.

V is TRBV6-2 or TRBV6-3 and J is TRBJ2-1, with 10 bases lining up with TRBD2. The CDR3 length is 13 residues. With 11 bases clipped from V and 4 bases from J, the junction kept 5 bases outside the gene matches. The germline V gene has CDR1 MNHEY and CDR2 SVGEGT. Written as DNA, the CDR3 is TGTGCCTTAGCGGGAGGTCCTTACAATGAGCAGTTCTTC. Its translation: CALAGGPYNEQFF.

This clonotype came up a few times. This may stem from a read error, because a much larger clone lies one nucleotide away. This sequence joins TRBV29-1 and TRBJ2-7, with 13 bases fitting TRBD2. V was pared by 7 bases and J by 7 bases, with 13 bases of the junction left unmatched. Germline CDR1 SQVTM, CDR2 ANQGSEA. The CDR3 consists of 15 residues. The CDR3 coding sequence is TGCAGCGGCGGACTAGCGGGGGCCTCCTACAATGAGCAGTACTTC. Its protein is CSGGLAGASYNEQYF.

The gene calls are TRBV27 and TRBJ1-2; D not resolved. V lost 10 bases to trimming and J lost 7 bases, with 19 bases between them. Germline V gives CDR1 MNHEY, CDR2 SMNVEV (reference sequence). The CDR3 contains 13 residues. The CDR3: CATRPRQGLGYTF. Here the CDR3 DNA reads TGTGCCACAAGACCTCGGCAAGGGCTTGGCTACACCTTC.

The gene calls are TRBV3-1 and TRBJ2-1; no clear D. The CDR3 totals 16 residues. Germline V gene sequence: CDR1 LGHDT, CDR2 YNNKEL (reference sequence). V was shortened by 5 bases and J by 0 bases, with 14 bases between the two germline ends. This CDR3 reads CASSEGWLSSYNEQFF. The CDR3 DNA sequence: TGTGCCAGCAGCGAAGGGTGGTTGAGCTCCTACAATGAGCAGTTCTTC.

V usage is TRBV27 and J usage is TRBJ2-1, with TRBD2 matching 11 bases. The end of the DNA aligns better with TRBJ2-7, so the J call may be wrong. Germline CDR1 and CDR2: MNHEY and SMNVEV (reference sequence). This CDR3 comprises 19 residues. The CDR3 loop reads CASSFRASGGSSSYNEQYF. The CDR3 DNA follows: TGTGCCAGCAGTTTCAGGGCTAGCGGGGGGTCGAGCTCCTACAATGAGCAGTACTTC.

This clonotype was detected a few times. The gene calls are TRBV6-5 and TRBJ1-2, with a weak D call TRBD1 (5 bases). This CDR3 spans 14 amino acids. Germline values: CDR1 MNHEY, CDR2 SVGAGI. The V end was cut by 2 bases, the J end by 3 bases, with 10 bases between. CDR3: CASSYGRAYYGYTF. The CDR3 nucleotides read TGTGCCAGCAGTTACGGCAGGGCCTACTATGGCTACACCTTC.

This clonotype occurred a few times. The J gene is TRBJ2-3, the V gene TRBV2; D is perhaps TRBD2 (6 bases). CDR3 length equals 15 residues. Germline CDR1 is SNHLY and CDR2 is FYNNEI. V lost 0 bases, J lost 2 bases, and 9 bases lay in between. The CDR3 DNA reads as TGTGCCAGCAGTGAAGCGAGGAGGGTCACAGATACGCAGTATTTT. It translates to CASSEARRVTDTQYF.

About this clonotype itself: A much larger clone sits a single nucleotide away, making a read error possible. The genes are TRBV6-6 and TRBJ2-5, with 8 bases fitting TRBD2. Germline loops: CDR1 MNHNY, CDR2 SVGAGI (reference sequence). The CDR3 loop spans 14 amino acids. The V and J ends lost 8 bases and 11 bases, in that order; junction bases with no gene match: 16. CDR3 coding DNA: TGTGCCAGCTTCCCGGGACTAGTGCGTAATGAGCAGTACTTC. Translation: CASFPGLVRNEQYF.

The V and J genes are TRBV27 and TRBJ1-1; D unresolved. Germline values: CDR1 MNHEY, CDR2 SMNVEV (reference sequence). The CDR3 has 12 residues. The ends were cut back, 0 bases at V and 7 bases at J, with 6 bases in the middle. The CDR3, as DNA: TGTGCCAGCAGTTTATCCGGGGATGAAGCTTTCTTT. Protein sequence: CASSLSGDEAFF.

In this sample, this clonotype turned up many times. The chain carries TRBV4-1 and TRBJ2-3; 10 nucleotides align to TRBD2. Germline V gives CDR1 MGHRA, CDR2 YSYEKL. The junction had 4 bases not matched to a gene; V was cut back by 1 base and J by 6 bases. The length of the CDR3 is 15 residues. Here the CDR3 DNA reads TGCGCCAGCAGCCAAGTGGGACTAGCGACCGATACGCAGTATTTT. Its translation: CASSQVGLATDTQYF.

This chain joins TRBV5-1 and TRBJ1-2; TRBD1 matches at 9 bases. The CDR3 spans 15 residues. Per the germline V gene, CDR1 is SGHRS and CDR2 is YFSETQ. The V gene end was trimmed by 0 bases and the J gene end by 4 bases; junction bases not matched to a gene: 4. The DNA of the CDR3 is TGCGCCAGCAGCTTGGTAGGGACAGGGCTCTATGGCTACACCTTC. It encodes CASSLVGTGLYGYTF.